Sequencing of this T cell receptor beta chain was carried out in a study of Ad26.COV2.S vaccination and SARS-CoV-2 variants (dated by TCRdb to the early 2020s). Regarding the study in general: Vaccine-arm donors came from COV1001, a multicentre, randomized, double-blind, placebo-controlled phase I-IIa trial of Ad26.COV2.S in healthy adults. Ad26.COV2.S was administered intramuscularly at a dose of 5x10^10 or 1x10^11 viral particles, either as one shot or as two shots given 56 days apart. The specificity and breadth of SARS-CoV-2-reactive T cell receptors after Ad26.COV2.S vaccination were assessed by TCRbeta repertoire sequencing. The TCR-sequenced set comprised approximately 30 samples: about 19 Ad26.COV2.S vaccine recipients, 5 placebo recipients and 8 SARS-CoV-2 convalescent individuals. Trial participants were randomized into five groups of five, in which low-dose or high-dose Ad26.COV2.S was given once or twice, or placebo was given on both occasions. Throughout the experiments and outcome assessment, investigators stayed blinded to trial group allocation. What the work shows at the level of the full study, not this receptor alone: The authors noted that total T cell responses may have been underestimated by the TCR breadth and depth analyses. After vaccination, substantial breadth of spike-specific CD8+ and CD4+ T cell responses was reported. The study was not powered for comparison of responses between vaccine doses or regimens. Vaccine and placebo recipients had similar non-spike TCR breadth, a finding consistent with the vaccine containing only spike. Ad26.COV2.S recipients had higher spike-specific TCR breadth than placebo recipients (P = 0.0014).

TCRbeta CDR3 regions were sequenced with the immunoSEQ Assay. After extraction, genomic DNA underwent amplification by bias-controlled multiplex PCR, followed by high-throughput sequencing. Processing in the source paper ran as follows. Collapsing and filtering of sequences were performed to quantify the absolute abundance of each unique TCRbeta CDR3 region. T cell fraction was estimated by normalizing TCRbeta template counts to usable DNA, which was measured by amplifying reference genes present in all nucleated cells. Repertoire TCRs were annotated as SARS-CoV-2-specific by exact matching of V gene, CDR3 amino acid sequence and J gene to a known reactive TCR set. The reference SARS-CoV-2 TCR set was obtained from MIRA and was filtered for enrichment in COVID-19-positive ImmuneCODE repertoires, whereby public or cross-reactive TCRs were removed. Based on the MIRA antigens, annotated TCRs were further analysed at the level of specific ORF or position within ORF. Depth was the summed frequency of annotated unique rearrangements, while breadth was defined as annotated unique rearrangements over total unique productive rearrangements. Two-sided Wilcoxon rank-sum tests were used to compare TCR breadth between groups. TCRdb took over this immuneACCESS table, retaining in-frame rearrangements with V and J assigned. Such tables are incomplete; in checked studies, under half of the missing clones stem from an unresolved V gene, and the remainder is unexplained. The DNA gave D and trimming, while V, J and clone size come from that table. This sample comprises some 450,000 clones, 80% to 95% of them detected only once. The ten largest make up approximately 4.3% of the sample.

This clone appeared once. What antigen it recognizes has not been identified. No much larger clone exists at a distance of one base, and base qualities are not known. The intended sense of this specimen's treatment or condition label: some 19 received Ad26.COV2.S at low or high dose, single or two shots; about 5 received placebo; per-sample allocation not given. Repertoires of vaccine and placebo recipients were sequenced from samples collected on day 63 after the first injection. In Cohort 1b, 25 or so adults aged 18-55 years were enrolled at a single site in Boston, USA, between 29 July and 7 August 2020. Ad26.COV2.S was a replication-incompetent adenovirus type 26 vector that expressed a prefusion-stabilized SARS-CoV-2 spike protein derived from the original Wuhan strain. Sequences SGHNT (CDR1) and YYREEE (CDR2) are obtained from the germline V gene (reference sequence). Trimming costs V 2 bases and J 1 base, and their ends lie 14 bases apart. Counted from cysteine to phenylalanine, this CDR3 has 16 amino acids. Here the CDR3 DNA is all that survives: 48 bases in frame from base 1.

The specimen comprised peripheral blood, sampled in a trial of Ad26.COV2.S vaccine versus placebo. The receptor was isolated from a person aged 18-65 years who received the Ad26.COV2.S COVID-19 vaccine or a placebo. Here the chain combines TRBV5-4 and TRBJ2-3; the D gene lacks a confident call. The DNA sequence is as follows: TGTGCCAGCAGCTTTCAAGGCAGGAGAGGCACAGATACGCAGTATTTT. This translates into CASSFQGRRGTDTQYF.